The rows below give T cell receptor beta chains drawn from one sample of a study of a mutant IDH1 vaccine in newly diagnosed glioma. Their specific antigens are unknown. The protocol was immunoSEQ multiplex PCR, while the TCRdb copy is restricted to in-frame clones and leaves out a portion. This sample carries tens of thousands of clones, more than 60% of them seen once, and the ten largest clones take about 6.3%. The sequenced sample was PBMCs, obtained from a glioma patient whose treatment included an IDH1 peptide vaccine. The receptors here all came from a woman aged 40 to 50 with glioma. Some clones in this sample may be carry-over from other donors' samples. The conserved cysteine and the conserved F or W are not part of the CDR3 here. The order of the fields is CDR3 protein, V gene, clone size. Clone size is shown for a subset of rows, as once, few, many or a class of expanded clone.

CDR3 protein: ASRQGGRATEAF
V gene: TRBV19
clone size: .

CDR3 protein: SVGDRAYGYT
V gene: TRBV29-1
clone size: few

CDR3 protein: ASSKVWPLGPHNQPQH
V gene: TRBV21-1
clone size: few

CDR3 protein: ASSLASQFSGDGYT
V gene: TRBV5-4
clone size: once

CDR3 protein: AVGDIQDTQY
V gene: TRBV19
clone size: .

CDR3 protein: ASGSQGGYTEAF
V gene: TRBV12-5
clone size: few

CDR3 protein: ASSSKGDREHEQY
V gene: TRBV21-1
clone size: .

CDR3 protein: ASSKGVGTEAF
V gene: TRBV4-3
clone size: once

CDR3 protein: ASSIRRLAGGTDTQY
V gene: TRBV19
clone size: .

CDR3 protein: ASSLGGAETQY
V gene: TRBV5-4
clone size: .

CDR3 protein: ASSPKRGTSPETQY
V gene: TRBV5-4
clone size: .

CDR3 protein: ASTRTGWEGEQY
V gene: TRBV6-6
clone size: .

CDR3 protein: ASSESGGRVNTEAF
V gene: TRBV10-2
clone size: .

CDR3 protein: ASSEEARNTIY
V gene: TRBV2
clone size: .